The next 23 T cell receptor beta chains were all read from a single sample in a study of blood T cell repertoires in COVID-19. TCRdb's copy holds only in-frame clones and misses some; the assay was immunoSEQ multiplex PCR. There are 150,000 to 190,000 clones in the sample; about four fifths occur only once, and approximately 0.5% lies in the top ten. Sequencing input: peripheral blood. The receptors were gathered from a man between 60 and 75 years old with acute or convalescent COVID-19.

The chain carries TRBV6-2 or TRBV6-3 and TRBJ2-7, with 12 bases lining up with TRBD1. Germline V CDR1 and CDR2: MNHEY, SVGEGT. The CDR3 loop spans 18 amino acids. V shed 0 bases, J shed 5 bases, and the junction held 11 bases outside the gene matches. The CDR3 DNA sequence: TGTGCCAGCAGTTACTCACGGACCCCCGGGACAGGGGGCGACGAGCAGTACTTC. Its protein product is CASSYSRTPGTGGDEQYF.

The CDR3 DNA reads TGTGCCAGCAGGGAGGGAGACAGGGGGAGCAATCAGCCCCAGCATTTT. It specifies CASREGDRGSNQPQHF. The chain employs TRBV27 and TRBJ1-5, with TRBD1 matching over 9 bases. The CDR3 is 16 amino acids. V lost 6 bases and J lost 1; bases outside the gene matches: 7. CDR1 MNHEY and CDR2 SMNVEV come from the germline V gene (reference sequence).

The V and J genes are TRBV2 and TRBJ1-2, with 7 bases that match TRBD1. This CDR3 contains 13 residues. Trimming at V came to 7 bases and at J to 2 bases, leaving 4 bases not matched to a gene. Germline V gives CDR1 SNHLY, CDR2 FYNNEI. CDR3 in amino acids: CASTTTGNYGYTF. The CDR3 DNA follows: TGTGCCAGCACCACGACAGGGAACTATGGCTACACCTTC.

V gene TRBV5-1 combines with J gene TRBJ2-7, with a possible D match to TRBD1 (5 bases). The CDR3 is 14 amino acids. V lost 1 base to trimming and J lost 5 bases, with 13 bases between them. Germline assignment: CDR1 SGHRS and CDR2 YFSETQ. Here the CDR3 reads CASSLTGAVNEQYF. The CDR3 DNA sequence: TGCGCCAGCAGCTTGACAGGTGCAGTCAACGAGCAGTACTTC.

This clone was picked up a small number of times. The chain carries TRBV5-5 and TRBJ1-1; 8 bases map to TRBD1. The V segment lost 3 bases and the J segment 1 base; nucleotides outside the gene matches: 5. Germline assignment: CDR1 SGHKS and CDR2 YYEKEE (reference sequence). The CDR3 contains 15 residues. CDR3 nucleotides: TGTGCCAGCAGCTACTCAGGGGGCGGGAACACTGAAGCTTTCTTT. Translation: CASSYSGGGNTEAFF.

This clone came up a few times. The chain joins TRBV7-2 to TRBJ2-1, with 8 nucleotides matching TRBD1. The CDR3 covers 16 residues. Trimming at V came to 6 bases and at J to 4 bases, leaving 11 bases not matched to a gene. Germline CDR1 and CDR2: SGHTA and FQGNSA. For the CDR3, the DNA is TGTGCCAGCAGTCGTAACAGGGGGGTGGGTTACAATGAGCAGTTCTTC. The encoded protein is CASSRNRGVGYNEQFF.

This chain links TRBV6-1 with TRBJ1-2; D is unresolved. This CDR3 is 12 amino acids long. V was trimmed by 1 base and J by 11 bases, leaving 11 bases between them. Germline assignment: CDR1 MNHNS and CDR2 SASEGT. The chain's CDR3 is CASSEEIPRYTF. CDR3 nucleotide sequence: TGTGCCAGCAGTGAAGAGATCCCGAGGTACACCTTC.

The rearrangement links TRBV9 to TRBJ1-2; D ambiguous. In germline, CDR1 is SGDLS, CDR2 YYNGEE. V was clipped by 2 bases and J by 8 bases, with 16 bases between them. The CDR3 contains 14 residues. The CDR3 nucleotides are TGTGCCAGCAGCGTCAACCCAGGAGGGTCCGGCTACACCTTC. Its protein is CASSVNPGGSGYTF.

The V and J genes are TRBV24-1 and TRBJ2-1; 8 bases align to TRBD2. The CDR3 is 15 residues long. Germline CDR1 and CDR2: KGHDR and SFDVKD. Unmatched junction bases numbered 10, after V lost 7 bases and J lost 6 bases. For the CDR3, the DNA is TGTGCCACCAGCCTCTCGGGGGCGGGGGGCAATGAGCAGTTCTTC. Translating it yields CATSLSGAGGNEQFF.

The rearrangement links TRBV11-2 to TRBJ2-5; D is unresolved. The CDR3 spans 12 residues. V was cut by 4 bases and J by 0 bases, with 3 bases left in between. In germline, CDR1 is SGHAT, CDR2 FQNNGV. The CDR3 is CASSSNQETQYF. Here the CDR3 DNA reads TGTGCCAGCAGCTCAAACCAAGAGACCCAGTACTTC.

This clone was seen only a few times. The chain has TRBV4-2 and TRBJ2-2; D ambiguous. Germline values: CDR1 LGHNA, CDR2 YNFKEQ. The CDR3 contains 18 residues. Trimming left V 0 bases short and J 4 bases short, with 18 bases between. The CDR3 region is CASSQDERRRIVTGELFF. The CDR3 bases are TGTGCCAGCAGCCAAGATGAAAGGCGGCGGATAGTCACCGGGGAGCTGTTTTTT.

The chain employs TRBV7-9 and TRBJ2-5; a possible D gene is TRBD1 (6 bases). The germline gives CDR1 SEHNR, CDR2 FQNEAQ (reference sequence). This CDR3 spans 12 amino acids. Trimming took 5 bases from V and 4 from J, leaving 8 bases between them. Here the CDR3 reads CASSRTVETQYF. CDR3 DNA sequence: TGTGCCAGCAGCCGGACAGTAGAGACCCAGTACTTC.

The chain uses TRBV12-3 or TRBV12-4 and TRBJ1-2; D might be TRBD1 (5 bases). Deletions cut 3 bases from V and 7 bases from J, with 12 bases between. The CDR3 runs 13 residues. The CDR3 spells CASSFAGQGGYTF. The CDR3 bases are TGTGCCAGCAGTTTTGCAGGGCAGGGTGGCTACACCTTC.

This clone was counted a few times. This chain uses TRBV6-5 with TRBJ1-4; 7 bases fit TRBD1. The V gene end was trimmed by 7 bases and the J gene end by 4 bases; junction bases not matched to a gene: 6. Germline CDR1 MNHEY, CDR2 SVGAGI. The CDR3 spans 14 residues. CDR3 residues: CASIRDRNNEKLFF. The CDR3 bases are TGTGCCAGCATTCGGGACAGAAATAATGAAAAACTGTTTTTT.

CDR3 sequence reads: CASSPNRGAVYNEQFF. Here the CDR3 DNA reads TGTGCCAGCAGCCCAAACCGGGGGGCGGTATACAATGAGCAGTTCTTC. The chain recombines TRBV2 with TRBJ2-1, with D tentatively TRBD2 (7 bases). Germline V gives CDR1 SNHLY, CDR2 FYNNEI. This CDR3 has 16 amino acids. V was shortened by 6 bases and J by 4 bases, with 19 bases between the two germline ends.

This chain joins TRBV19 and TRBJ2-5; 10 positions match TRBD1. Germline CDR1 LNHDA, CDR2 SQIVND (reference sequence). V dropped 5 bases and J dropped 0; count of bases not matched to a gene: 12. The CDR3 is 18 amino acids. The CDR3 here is CASSPETGGYMYQETQYF. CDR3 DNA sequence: TGTGCCAGTAGTCCTGAGACAGGGGGCTACATGTACCAAGAGACCCAGTACTTC. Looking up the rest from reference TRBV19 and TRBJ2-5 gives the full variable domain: DGGITQSPKYLFRKEGQNVTLSCEQNLNHDAMYWYRQDPGQGLRLIYYSQIVNDFQKGDIAEGYSVSREKKESFPLTVTSAQKNPTAFYLCASSPETGGYMYQETQYFGPGTRLLVL.

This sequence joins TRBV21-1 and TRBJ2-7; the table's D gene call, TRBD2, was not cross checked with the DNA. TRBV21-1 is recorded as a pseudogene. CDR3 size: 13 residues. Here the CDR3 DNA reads TGTGCCAGCAGCAAAAAAAGCCCTTACGAGCAGTACTTC. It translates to CASSKKSPYEQYF.

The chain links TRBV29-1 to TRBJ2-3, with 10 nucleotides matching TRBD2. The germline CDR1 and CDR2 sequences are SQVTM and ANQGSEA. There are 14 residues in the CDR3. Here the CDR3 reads CRPTVAGGMSTQYF. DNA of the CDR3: TGCAGGCCCACGGTAGCGGGGGGAATGTCTACGCAGTATTTT.

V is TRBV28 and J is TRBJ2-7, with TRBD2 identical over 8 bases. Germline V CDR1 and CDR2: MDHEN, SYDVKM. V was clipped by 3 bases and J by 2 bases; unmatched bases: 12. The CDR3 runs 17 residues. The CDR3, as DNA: TGTGCCAGCAGTTTCAGTATCCGGGAGGGATCTACCTACGAGCAGTACTTC. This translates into CASSFSIREGSTYEQYF.

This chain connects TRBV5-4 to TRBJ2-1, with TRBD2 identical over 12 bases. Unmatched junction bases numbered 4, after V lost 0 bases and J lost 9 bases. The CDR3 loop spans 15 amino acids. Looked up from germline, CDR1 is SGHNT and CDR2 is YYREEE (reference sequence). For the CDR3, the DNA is TGTGCCAGCAGCTTGGTTACACTAGCGGGGGGTGAGCAGTTCTTC. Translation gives CASSLVTLAGGEQFF.

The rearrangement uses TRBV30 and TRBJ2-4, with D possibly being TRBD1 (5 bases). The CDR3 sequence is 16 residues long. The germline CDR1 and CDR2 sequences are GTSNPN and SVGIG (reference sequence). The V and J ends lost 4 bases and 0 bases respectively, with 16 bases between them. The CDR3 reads CAWTRAELLAKNIQYF. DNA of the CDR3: TGTGCCTGGACCAGGGCCGAACTCTTAGCCAAAAACATTCAGTACTTC. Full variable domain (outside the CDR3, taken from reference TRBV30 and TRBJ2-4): SQTIHQWPATLVQPVGSPLSLECTVEGTSNPNLYWYRQAAGRGLQLLFYSVGIGQISSEVPQNLSASRPQDRQFILSSKKLLLSDSGFYLCAWTRAELLAKNIQYFGAGTRLSVL.

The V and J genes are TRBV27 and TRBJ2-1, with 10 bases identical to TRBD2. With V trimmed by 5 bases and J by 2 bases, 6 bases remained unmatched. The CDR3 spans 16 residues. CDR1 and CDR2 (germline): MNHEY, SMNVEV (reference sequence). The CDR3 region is CASSQFSGRPYNEQFF. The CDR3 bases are TGTGCCAGCAGTCAATTTAGCGGGAGGCCCTACAATGAGCAGTTCTTC.

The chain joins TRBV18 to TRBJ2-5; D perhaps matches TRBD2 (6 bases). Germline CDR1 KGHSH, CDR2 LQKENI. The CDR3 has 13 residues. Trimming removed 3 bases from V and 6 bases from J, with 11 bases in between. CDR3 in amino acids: CASSPPGVQTQYF. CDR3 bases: TGTGCCAGCTCACCGCCGGGAGTGCAGACCCAGTACTTC.